The subject of this entry is one TCR beta chain. This clonotype was counted at least ten times. Its antigen is unknown. Base qualities are not recorded, but no much larger clone differs from it by a single base. The germline V gene yields MNHNS for CDR1 and SASEGT for CDR2. The germline ends are 12 bases apart after V is trimmed by 10 bases and J by 0 bases. Including the terminal cysteine and phenylalanine, the CDR3 comprises 13 residues. Kept here is only the CDR3 DNA, which spans 39 bases and is read in frame from base 1. The record originates from a study of T cells in Graves' hyperthyroidism and ophthalmopathy (dated by TCRdb to the late 2010s). Notes on the research overall: Peripheral blood was sampled at the time of initial diagnosis, prior to any treatment. TCR V-J signatures able to tell the groups apart were searched for in a discovery cohort of 100 patients, of whom more than 40 had Graves' ophthalmopathy and around 56 had stable Graves' hyperthyroidism. An independent validation cohort of under 20 hyperthyroidism patients and more than 15 patients who later progressed to ophthalmopathy tested prospective prediction of ophthalmopathy. The 100 or so discovery patients were randomly divided into training and test sets at a 7:3 ratio. In addition, the study compared T-cell repertoires in thyroid tissue and in blood from over 5 Graves' hyperthyroidism patients. After sampling, hyperthyroidism patients received methimazole starting at 30 mg daily, and ophthalmopathy patients received high-dose intravenous methylprednisolone. The paper describes TCR Vbeta CDR3 sequencing of 130 to 150 peripheral blood samples, made up of 43 ophthalmopathy patients, 70 to 75 hyperthyroidism patients and 17 progressor patients.

The TCR beta CDR3 regions were amplified from the RNA transcripts. The first round of RT-PCR for the TCR CDR3 was performed with the HTBI primer set and the Qiagen OneStep RT-PCR kit. The libraries were constructed in a second round of multiplex PCR and then size-selected and purified. Paired-end sequencing of the libraries was performed with 100 bp reads on an Illumina HiSeq2000. On the study's bioinformatics: Raw data were processed with SOAPnuke, discarding reads with adapters, uncalled bases, mean Phred below 15, or no exact constant-primer or identifier match. COPE v1.2.5 was used to merge the high-quality paired reads, and each unique nucleotide sequence was defined as a clonotype. MiTCR v1.1 was used to align the clonotypes against IMGT TRBV, TRBD and TRBJ reference segments. The analysis was restricted to V-J combinations with a frequency above 0.0001, which together covered 98% to 99.2% of the repertoires. The TCS score was defined as the ratio of F50 (clonal expansion) to E x V (chaos), calculated using BLOSUM62-based TCRdist between CDR3 peptides within each V-J. Welch's t-statistics and random forest reduced 500 to 650 V-J features to 10 to 15, which were used in a naive Bayes classifier (R e1071). The public reads were quality trimmed at Q25 with fastp and then assembled into clones with MiXCR by TCRdb, keeping productive beta chains. Identical CDR3 proteins give one entry, which carries the most common genes and DNA. TCRdb assigned the V and J calls; the authors' analysis was not used. This sample gives 550,000 to 650,000 distinct CDR3 sequences in total; approximately 14% of them show up just once. The biggest ten clones account for around 5.4% of the sample.

The paper as a whole reports these results and caveats: In validation, the model predicted progression to ophthalmopathy with just under 71% sensitivity and over 72% specificity, a median of approximately 6.5 months before onset. Sample size was not statistically predetermined, and investigators were not blinded to group allocation. Most expanded thyroid clonotypes (frequency above 0.001) were also detected in blood, a finding suggesting that blood repertoires may reflect thyroid immune responses. In cross-validation, a model built on a 13 V-J signature told ophthalmopathy apart from stable hyperthyroidism with roughly 87% sensitivity and approximately 81% specificity, and in testing the same model reached 80%/75%.

Hyperthyroidism patients were newly diagnosed, with disease duration under 2 months, and aged 18 to 65 years. Any patient with an uncontrolled infection, another autoimmune disease, pregnancy or lactation was excluded. Diagnoses were established on the basis of clinical symptoms, serum thyroxine and TRAb, thyroid ultrasound, and orbital computed tomography. Blood from progressor patients was collected at the time of first diagnosis with hyperthyroidism, before any ophthalmopathy symptoms had appeared. Ficoll-Paque density gradient centrifugation was used to isolate PBMCs from about 9.4 ml of fresh peripheral blood. Progressor patients were first diagnosed with Graves' hyperthyroidism and then developed ophthalmopathy during follow-up. Total RNA was extracted using Trizol reagent, and RNA quality was assessed on an Agilent 2100 Bioanalyzer.

The sequence is built from TRBV6-1 and TRBJ1-1, with the D gene uncertain. This sequence originates from a woman aged 25 to 39 with Graves' hyperthyroidism that later progressed to Graves' ophthalmopathy. Sample: blood. The DNA is as follows: TGTGCCACCAGCGCTACCATGAACACTGAAGCTTTCTTT. This gives the protein CATSATMNTEAFF.